Below are 26 T cell receptor beta chains sequenced from a single sample in a study of post-analysis software for immune sequencing data. Findings of the study overall: Five or six TRBV segments, TRBV5-6, TRBV5-1 and TRBV20-1 among them, were found more frequent in patients than controls.

No antigen has been identified for these receptors. TCR beta libraries were prepared from cDNA with unique molecular identifiers. Using its own MiXCR run on the PCR reads, TCRdb lists one record per CDR3 protein. The sample contains almost 700,000 distinct CDR3 sequences, approximately 60% of which appear only once. The specimen was blood. These receptors were obtained from a girl aged 2 to 10 with multiple sclerosis.

This chain links TRBV29-1 with TRBJ2-1; D unclear. Trimming took off 4 bases at V and 7 bases at J, with 8 bases between the two ends. The CDR3 has 11 residues. Germline V gene data show CDR1 as SQVTM and CDR2 as ANQGSEA. CDR3 coding DNA: TGCAGCGTTGCACCCCTTAATGAGCAGTTCTTC. Amino acid sequence: CSVAPLNEQFF.

The rearrangement uses TRBV7-9 and TRBJ2-7; D may match TRBD1 or TRBD2 (7 bases each). The length of the CDR3 is 15 residues. Trimming stripped 5 bases from V and 3 bases from J, with 17 bases between. Germline V gives CDR1 SEHNR, CDR2 FQNEAQ (reference sequence). In nucleotides, the CDR3 is TGTGCCAGCAGCCCCAGCGGGGCAGGGGGCTACGAGCAGTACTTC. This sequence encodes CASSPSGAGGYEQYF.

The chain employs TRBV4-3 and TRBJ1-2; TRBD1 agrees at 7 bases. CDR1 and CDR2 (germline): LGHNA, YSLEER. Unmatched junction bases numbered 17, after V lost 0 bases and J lost 7 bases. This CDR3 region has 18 residues. For the CDR3, the DNA is TGCGCCAGCAGCCAAGATGTCGGACTAAGACAGGGAAGGTTTGGCTACACCTTC. It translates to CASSQDVGLRQGRFGYTF.

This clonotype appeared a few times. This chain joins TRBV21-1 and TRBJ2-1; the table calls TRBD2, which could not be checked here. TRBV21-1 is a recognized pseudogene. The CDR3 totals 16 residues. CDR3 DNA: TGTGCCAGCAGCAAAGCGGGGACTAGCGGGAGTGATGAGCAGTTCTTC. Translation gives CASSKAGTSGSDEQFF.

This rearrangement joins TRBV6-5 to TRBJ2-7; TRBD1 agrees at 9 bases. Unmatched junction bases numbered 9, after V lost 8 bases and J lost 4 bases. There are 14 residues in the CDR3. Germline V gene data show CDR1 as MNHEY and CDR2 as SVGAGI. CDR3 DNA: TGTGCCAGCTCATTGACAGGGGGGGAGTACGAGCAGTACTTC. Translation: CASSLTGGEYEQYF.

The V call is TRBV15, the J call TRBJ2-1, with TRBD2 identical over 13 bases. The V gene's germline CDR1 is LNHNV and CDR2 YYDKDF (reference sequence). CDR3 length equals 15 residues. Trimming cost V 2 bases and J 8 bases; bases outside gene matches: 3. CDR3 bases: TGTGCCACCAGCAGATTAGGACTAGCGGGAGATGAGCAGTTCTTC. This codes for CATSRLGLAGDEQFF.

This clonotype appeared a few times. The chain is built from TRBV12-3 or TRBV12-4 and TRBJ2-7; tentatively, D is TRBD1 (8 bases). The CDR3 is 14 amino acids. V was pared by 6 bases and J by 4 bases, with 16 bases between. For the CDR3, the DNA is TGTGCCAGCAGCTTCACAGGGGGGGAGTACGAGCAGTACTTC. Its translation: CASSFTGGEYEQYF.

The chain joins TRBV15 to TRBJ1-5, with unresolved D. From germline, CDR1 is LNHNV and CDR2 YYDKDF (reference sequence). This CDR3 spans 13 amino acids. V lost 6 bases, J lost 5 bases, and 11 bases lay in between. The CDR3 DNA follows: TGTGCCACCAGTCAGCAGCCGGATCAGCCCCAGCATTTT. Its protein is CATSQQPDQPQHF.

This chain links TRBV29-1 with TRBJ2-5, with 10 nucleotides matching TRBD1. Germline V gene lookup returns CDR1 SQVTM and CDR2 ANQGSEA. There are 16 residues in the CDR3. V gave up 4 bases and J gave up 11 bases; unmatched junction bases: 19. CDR3 in DNA: TGCAGCGTTGGTGGGGGGACTGACAGGGGGCTGAGGGAGCAGTACTTC. It specifies CSVGGGTDRGLREQYF.

V and J are TRBV4-3 and TRBJ2-4, with 7 bases lining up with TRBD1. The germline gives CDR1 LGHNA, CDR2 YSLEER. The CDR3 is 18 amino acids. The V gene end was trimmed by 1 base and the J gene end by 0 bases; junction bases not matched to a gene: 9. The CDR3 DNA sequence: TGCGCCAGCAGCCAAGGGGGCCGAGGGGGCAGAGCCAAAAACATTCAGTACTTC. This translates into CASSQGGRGGRAKNIQYF.

This chain uses TRBV27 with TRBJ2-1; D is possibly TRBD1 (6 bases). V was shortened by 5 bases and J by 5 bases, with 22 bases between the two germline ends. The CDR3 totals 17 residues. Germline CDR1 and CDR2: MNHEY and SMNVEV (reference sequence). The CDR3 region is CASSGGTMRKRHNEQFF. The CDR3 coding sequence is TGTGCCAGCAGTGGGGGCACAATGAGAAAAAGGCACAATGAGCAGTTCTTC.

This rearrangement joins TRBV29-1 to TRBJ2-6; 10 bases align to TRBD1. Germline V gene lookup returns CDR1 SQVTM and CDR2 ANQGSEA. Trimming took 6 bases from V and 0 from J; bases not matched to a gene: 2. This CDR3 region has 15 residues. Here the CDR3 DNA reads TGCAGCGTGGGACAGGGGAGCTCTGGGGCCAACGTCCTGACTTTC. This gives the protein CSVGQGSSGANVLTF.

The chain combines TRBV7-2 with TRBJ1-6; 8 positions match TRBD1. The CDR3 is 16 amino acids. Germline CDR1 is SGHTA and CDR2 is FQGNSA. The ends lost 3 bases at V and 8 bases at J; junction bases unmatched: 9. The CDR3 nucleotides are TGTGCCAGCAGCTTTGGCCCGACAGGGGCGGATTCACCCCTCCACTTT. It yields the protein CASSFGPTGADSPLHF. Full variable domain (rest looked up from reference TRBV7-2 and TRBJ1-6): GAGVSQSPSNKVTEKGKDVELRCDPISGHTALYWYRQSLGQGLEFLIYFQGNSAPDKSGLPSDRFSAERTGGSVSTLTIQRTQQEDSAVYLCASSFGPTGADSPLHFGNGTRLTVT.

This clonotype has more than one count but fewer than ten. V is TRBV3-1 and J is TRBJ2-3; 8 positions match TRBD2. The CDR3 length is 15 residues. CDR1 is LGHDT, CDR2 YNNKEL, per germline (reference sequence). J gave up 0 bases and V 4 bases, and 3 bases lay outside the gene matches. CDR3 protein: CASSPSGLSTDTQYF. The CDR3 DNA follows: TGTGCCAGCAGCCCTAGCGGGCTTAGCACAGATACGCAGTATTTT.

This chain joins TRBV9 and TRBJ2-7; D is possibly TRBD2 (6 bases). Trimming left V 3 bases short and J 3 bases short, with 13 bases between. Germline assignment: CDR1 SGDLS and CDR2 YYNGEE. The CDR3 sequence is 14 residues long. DNA for the CDR3: TGTGCCAGCAGCGGGACGGAGGGTAACTACGAGCAGTACTTC. It is translated as CASSGTEGNYEQYF.

This clonotype turned up a few times. V gene TRBV7-8 combines with J gene TRBJ2-4, with 8 bases matching TRBD1. V lost 3 bases to trimming and J lost 4 bases; unmatched junction nucleotides: 8. Germline V gene lookup returns CDR1 SGHVS and CDR2 FQNEAQ. The CDR3 contains 16 residues. The CDR3 reads CASSLSTGGRKNIQYF. The CDR3 DNA is TGTGCCAGCAGCTTGAGCACAGGGGGTCGGAAAAACATTCAGTACTTC.

The chain uses TRBV5-1 and TRBJ2-3, with D possibly TRBD1 on 6 matching bases. V was clipped by 7 bases and J by 3 bases, with 9 bases between them. The CDR3 sequence is 12 residues long. CDR1 and CDR2 from the germline V gene are SGHRS and YFSETQ. In nucleotides, the CDR3 is TGCGCCAGCGCCGGACAGACAGATACGCAGTATTTT. This gives the protein CASAGQTDTQYF. Filled out from reference TRBV5-1 and TRBJ2-3, the complete variable domain reads KAGVTQTPRYLIKTRGQQVTLSCSPISGHRSVSWYQQTPGQGLQFLFEYFSETQRNKGNFPGRFSGRQFSNSRSEMNVSTLELGDSALYLCASAGQTDTQYFGPGTRLTVL.

This clonotype was counted once. The chain has TRBV7-3 and TRBJ1-1, with D hard to call. In germline, CDR1 is SGHTA, CDR2 FQGTGA. The CDR3 is 14 amino acids. Trimming took 1 base from V and 5 from J, leaving 11 bases between them. The CDR3 DNA follows: TGTGCCAGCAGCTTAAAGGCGGGAGGGACTGAAGCTTTCTTT. Protein: CASSLKAGGTEAFF.

The chain is built from TRBV20-1 and TRBJ1-4; TRBD1 aligns across 9 bases. Trimming took 3 bases from V and 7 from J; bases not matched to a gene: 9. CDR1 and CDR2 (germline): DFQATT, SNEGSKA (reference sequence). The CDR3 spans 15 residues. The DNA for the CDR3 is TGCAGTGCTAGGGAGCGGGACAGGGCCCTTGAAAAACTGTTTTTT. Translated: CSARERDRALEKLFF.

Worth noting for this clonotype: Mismatch with germline at one junction end may stem from a read error. The chain couples TRBV20-1 to TRBJ1-2, with D maybe TRBD1 (5 bases). CDR3 length: 12 residues. Germline V gives CDR1 DFQATT, CDR2 SNEGSKA (reference sequence). The CDR3 is CSAGEGPYGYTF. The DNA of the CDR3 is TGCAGTGCTGGAGAGGGGCCCTATGGCTACACCTTC.

The gene calls are TRBV6-5 and TRBJ1-6; TRBD1 is a possible D gene (5 bases). With 4 bases removed from V and 8 bases from J, the gap between germline ends came to 9 bases. From germline, CDR1 is MNHEY and CDR2 SVGAGI. This CDR3 region has 13 residues. In DNA form, the CDR3 reads TGTGCCAGCAGTTCAGGGTTTGATTCACCCCTCCACTTT. Amino acids: CASSSGFDSPLHF.

The chain is built from TRBV4-3 and TRBJ2-3; D may correspond to TRBD1 or TRBD2 (5 bases each). Germline CDR1 LGHNA, CDR2 YSLEER. Trimming stripped 3 bases from V and 6 bases from J, with 19 bases between. This CDR3 spans 16 amino acids. The CDR3 DNA is TGCGCCAGCAGCCAGCAGGGACCGCCAGAAGGTGATACGCAGTATTTT. As protein: CASSQQGPPEGDTQYF.

The J gene is TRBJ1-1, the V gene TRBV13, with a tentative D call TRBD1 (6 bases). CDR3 length equals 13 residues. V was trimmed by 2 bases and J by 11 bases, leaving 15 bases between them. The V gene's germline CDR1 is PRHDT and CDR2 FYEKMQ (reference sequence). Here the CDR3 reads CASSLSGARRAFF. The DNA of the CDR3 is TGTGCCAGCAGCTTATCGGGGGCGCGGAGGGCTTTCTTT.

This sequence joins TRBV12-3 or TRBV12-4 and TRBJ1-1, with D perhaps matching TRBD1 (5 bases). Trimming removed 5 bases from V and 5 bases from J, with 15 bases in between. The CDR3 is made up of 14 amino acids. The DNA for the CDR3 is TGTGCCAGCAGTCTCCTCTTGGGGGGGACTGAAGCTTTCTTT. Its translation is CASSLLLGGTEAFF.

This sequence joins TRBV7-2 and TRBJ2-4; D call uncertain. Germline V lookup: CDR1 SGHTA, CDR2 FQGNSA. The CDR3 contains 14 residues. The V end was cut by 5 bases, the J end by 4 bases, with 12 bases between. The CDR3 sequence is CASSPPALKNIQYF. The CDR3 DNA follows: TGTGCCAGCAGCCCACCGGCCCTTAAAAACATTCAGTACTTC.

The genes are TRBV6-5 and TRBJ1-5, with 11 nucleotides matching TRBD1. J lost 7 bases, V lost 1 base, and 9 bases had no gene match. Germline V gene lookup returns CDR1 MNHEY and CDR2 SVGAGI. This CDR3 contains 17 residues. The chain's CDR3 is CASSYYSPGQGAQPQHF. In DNA, the CDR3 is TGTGCCAGCAGTTACTACAGTCCAGGACAGGGGGCCCAGCCCCAGCATTTT.